A selection of T cell receptor beta chains follows, all from one sample in a study of early T cells in non-severe SARS-CoV-2 infection. TCRdb itself ran the 5' RACE reads through MiXCR, one entry per CDR3 protein. The repertoire holds about 80,000 distinct CDR3 sequences, more than 10% seen once, with approximately 1% in the top ten. Material for sequencing was whole blood. Receptors were obtained from an adult who was a healthcare worker with PCR-confirmed SARS-CoV-2 infection or an uninfected control (not recorded which). Each CDR3 is given with its conserved first and last residue. Each record gives: J gene, V gene, clone size, D gene, CDR3 protein, CDR3 DNA. D genes are given only for firm matches. Expanded clones are given a class, and other clones once, few, many or no size at all.

TRBJ2-1 | TRBV9 | few | - | CASSRWDNEQFF | TGTGCCAGCAGCAGATGGGACAATGAGCAGTTCTTC
TRBJ2-7 | TRBV14 | - | TRBD1 | CASSLQGLGEQYF | TGTGCCAGCAGCCTACAGGGGCTGGGGGAGCAGTACTTC
TRBJ2-7 | TRBV10-1 | many | - | CASSPGGLKDGEQYF | TGCGCCAGCAGTCCCGGTGGACTGAAGGACGGGGAGCAGTACTTC
TRBJ1-5 | TRBV6-2/TRBV6-3 | many | - | CASSTRDLTQPQHF | TGTGCCAGCAGTACCCGGGATCTAACACAGCCCCAGCATTTT
TRBJ1-2 | TRBV9 | many | TRBD1 | CASSEWDSLYGYTF | TGTGCCAGCAGCGAATGGGACAGCCTCTATGGCTACACCTTC
TRBJ1-1 | TRBV5-1 | many | - | CASSLMDGLNTEAFF | TGCGCCAGCAGCCTAATGGACGGTTTGAACACTGAAGCTTTCTTT
TRBJ2-7 | TRBV5-1 | many | TRBD2 | CASSFVAGAVGSEQYF | TGCGCCAGCAGCTTTGTAGCGGGGGCCGTAGGCTCCGAGCAGTACTTC
TRBJ2-2 | TRBV6-5 | few | TRBD1 | CASTRDRLRGTGELFF | TGTGCCAGCACTCGGGACAGGCTTAGAGGGACCGGGGAGCTGTTTTTT
TRBJ1-1 | TRBV20-1 | many | - | CSASRPPKNTEAFF | TGCAGTGCTAGTCGCCCTCCTAAGAACACTGAAGCTTTCTTT
TRBJ2-7 | TRBV29-1 | - | - | CSVEAGSNGREQYF | TGCAGCGTTGAAGCAGGCAGTAATGGTAGGGAGCAGTACTTC
TRBJ2-2 | TRBV7-2 | many | - | CASSSRGSNTGELFF | TGTGCCAGCAGCTCTAGGGGCTCGAACACCGGGGAGCTGTTTTTT
TRBJ2-7 | TRBV18 | few | TRBD2 | CASSQGLAGDEQYF | TGTGCCAGCTCCCAGGGCCTAGCGGGAGACGAGCAGTACTTC
TRBJ2-1 | TRBV12-3/TRBV12-4 | many | TRBD2 | CASRTSGGAGNEQFF | TGTGCCAGCAGGACTAGCGGGGGGGCCGGCAATGAGCAGTTCTTC
TRBJ2-1 | TRBV12-3/TRBV12-4 | - | - | CASSPPTRDNEQFF | TGTGCCAGCAGTCCACCCACCCGGGACAATGAGCAGTTCTTC
TRBJ1-4 | TRBV10-3 | medium-sized | - | CAISAKGANEKLFF | TGTGCCATCAGTGCAAAGGGCGCTAATGAAAAACTGTTTTTT
TRBJ2-7 | TRBV28 | - | TRBD1 | CASSTQTGTEQYF | TGTGCCAGCAGTACCCAGACAGGGACCGAGCAGTACTTC
TRBJ1-1 | TRBV4-1 | many | - | CASSQDSSTNTEAFF | TGCGCCAGCAGCCAAGACTCCAGTACGAACACTGAAGCTTTCTTT
TRBJ2-5 | TRBV12-3/TRBV12-4 | many | TRBD2 | CASSTRTSVATQYF | TGTGCCAGCAGTACCCGGACTAGCGTGGCGACCCAGTACTTC
TRBJ2-3 | TRBV23-1 | few | - | CASSTEGQYF | TGCGCCAGCAGTACGGAGGGGCAGTATTTT
TRBJ2-7 | TRBV11-2 | many | - | CASSNRDSRSYEQYF | TGTGCCAGCAGCAATCGGGACTCCCGCTCCTACGAGCAGTACTTC
TRBJ2-5 | TRBV7-9 | - | TRBD1 | CATPSGGETQYF | TGTGCCACCCCGTCAGGGGGAGAGACCCAGTACTTC
TRBJ2-7 | TRBV7-2 | few | TRBD2 | CASSLVRLAGVGEQYF | TGTGCCAGCAGCTTAGTGCGGCTAGCGGGAGTGGGGGAGCAGTACTTC
TRBJ2-1 | TRBV5-5 | - | - | CASSLEASSYNEQFF | TGTGCCAGCAGCTTGGAGGCTAGTTCCTACAATGAGCAGTTCTTC